A selection of T cell receptor beta chains follows, all from one sample in a study of neurological immune-mediated disorders. TCRdb redid the calling of the 5' RACE reads with MiXCR, one entry per CDR3 protein. The data contain just under 45,000 distinct CDR3 sequences, 20% to 25% of them singletons. Sequenced input: PBMCs. These receptors all stem from a man in his sixties with HTLV-1-associated myelopathy (HAM/TSP). Each CDR3 is given with its conserved first and last residue. The D gene is left open where the match is weak. For some rows the clone size is stated as once, few or many, or as a class when expanded; others skip it.

DNA | CDR3 | D | size | J | V
TGCAGCGTTGTCCTAGGGGATACGCAGTATTTT | CSVVLGDTQYF | NA | NA | TRBJ2-3 | TRBV29-1
TGCAGCGTGGAACAGTTTGCAGGAAACACCATATATTTT | CSVEQFAGNTIYF | NA | few | TRBJ1-3 | TRBV29-1
TGTGCCAGCAGCCGAGATGAGACAAGGGCGAACACTGAAGCTTTCTTT | CASSRDETRANTEAFF | NA | many | TRBJ1-1 | TRBV7-8
TGCAGTGCTGCCCCTATCGCCGGGGAGCTGTTTTTT | CSAAPIAGELFF | NA | many | TRBJ2-2 | TRBV20-1
TGTGCCAGCAGAACCCCCCGTAACTTGGGAAACACCATATATTTT | CASRTPRNLGNTIYF | NA | many | TRBJ1-3 | TRBV28
TGTGCCAGCAGCCCGACAGGAGCTAACACTGAAGCTTTCTTT | CASSPTGANTEAFF | NA | many | TRBJ1-1 | TRBV2
TGCAGCGTTGAGCCATCAGGGGGCGCTTACTATGGCTACACCTTC | CSVEPSGGAYYGYTF | TRBD1 | many | TRBJ1-2 | TRBV29-1
TGCAGTGCTGGCGGACTAGCGGGAGGGGTCCTGAACTTC | CSAGGLAGGVLNF | TRBD2 | few | TRBJ2-7 | TRBV20-1
TGTGCCAGCAGCTCCCCCGGGACTAGCGGGAGGGGTCATAGCACAGATACGCAGTATTTT | CASSSPGTSGRGHSTDTQYF | TRBD2 | NA | TRBJ2-3 | TRBV7-2
TGTGCCACTCTCGAAGGGGGAATTGGAGGGTCCGGGGAGCTGTTTTTT | CATLEGGIGGSGELFF | NA | many | TRBJ2-2 | TRBV10-3
TGTGCCAGCATCGCCCTCCGACAGGGGGCTACTAGCGGGAGAAGCAATGAGCAGTTCTTC | CASIALRQGATSGRSNEQFF | NA | NA | TRBJ2-1 | TRBV7-8